Below, 16 T cell receptor beta chains from the same sample are listed, as sequenced in a study of vaccination effects on CD4 cells after COVID-19. Sequencing followed a ViraFEST assay step that expanded antigen-specific CD4+ T cells with viral peptide pools. Isolating CD4+ T cells followed about 10 days of culture. Having tested negative for nucleocapsid antibodies, the vaccine recipients showed no prior SARS-CoV-2 infection. Their antigens are not known. The data were produced by immunoSEQ multiplex PCR, yet TCRdb's version contains in-frame clones alone and is incomplete. Among fewer than 30,000 clones, over 55% were seen once, and the ten largest hold approximately 12%. The specimen was CD4+ T cells from PBMCs cultured with HCoV-OC43 spike peptides, collected before COVID-19 vaccination. This sample's subset: HCoV-OC43 spike overlapping peptide pool stimulation. The receptors derive from a human donor who received a COVID-19 vaccine.

This chain connects TRBV3-1 (or the pseudogene TRBV3-2) to TRBJ1-6; D remains unclear. This CDR3 spans 12 amino acids. From germline, CDR1 is LGHDT and CDR2 YNNKEL (reference sequence). V lost 6 bases, J lost 6 bases, and 6 bases lay in between. Here the CDR3 reads CASRQTNSPLHF. CDR3 bases: TGTGCCAGCAGACAGACTAATTCACCCCTCCACTTT.

The rearrangement joins TRBV27 to TRBJ2-7, with 8 bases aligning to TRBD1. The germline V gene encodes CDR1 MNHEY and CDR2 SMNVEV (reference sequence). The CDR3 has 14 residues. J lost 2 bases, V lost 3 bases, and 3 bases had no gene match. The CDR3 loop is CASSFDRGPYEQYF. CDR3 DNA: TGTGCCAGCAGTTTCGACAGGGGTCCCTACGAGCAGTACTTC.

The V gene is TRBV4-1, the J gene TRBJ2-4, with 11 bases matching TRBD1. CDR3 size: 15 residues. Germline CDR1 reads MGHRA; CDR2 reads YSYEKL. With V trimmed by 4 bases and J by 15 bases, 14 bases remained unmatched. The CDR3 nucleotides are TGCGCCAGCAGCCCATCGCGGACAGGGGGCCCGTTGAGGTACTTC. Translated: CASSPSRTGGPLRYF.

This clone was detected only a few times. The chain uses TRBV5-4 and TRBJ2-1, with 11 bases fitting TRBD2. Per germline, CDR1 SGHNT and CDR2 YYREEE (reference sequence). The length of the CDR3 is 15 residues. The V and J ends lost 5 bases and 7 bases, in that order; junction bases with no gene match: 8. CDR3 sequence reads: CASRATSGTLNEQFF. As DNA, the CDR3 is TGTGCCAGCAGGGCGACTAGCGGGACTCTAAATGAGCAGTTCTTC.

This clone was recorded once. CDR3 residues: CASSNAYEQYF. The CDR3 region has the DNA TGCGCCAGCAGCAACGCCTACGAGCAGTACTTC. The genes are TRBV5-1 and TRBJ2-7, with D unclear. The CDR3 runs 11 residues. The V end lost 4 bases, the J end lost 2 bases, and 4 bases lay between the germline ends. The germline CDR1 and CDR2 sequences are SGHRS and YFSETQ. Supplemented by reference TRBV5-1 and TRBJ2-7, the full variable domain reads KAGVTQTPRYLIKTRGQQVTLSCSPISGHRSVSWYQQTPGQGLQFLFEYFSETQRNKGNFPGRFSGRQFSNSRSEMNVSTLELGDSALYLCASSNAYEQYFGPGTRLTVT.

V gene TRBV7-9 combines with J gene TRBJ1-4, with D perhaps matching TRBD1 (5 bases). The germline V and J ends were trimmed by 5 bases and 4 bases, with 11 bases remaining between them. Per germline, CDR1 SEHNR and CDR2 FQNEAQ (reference sequence). This CDR3 is built from 14 residues. CDR3 DNA: TGTGCCAGCAGCCAGGGAGGCGGTAATGAAAAACTGTTTTTT. Its translation: CASSQGGGNEKLFF. Full variable domain (missing parts from reference TRBV7-9 and TRBJ1-4): DTGVSQNPRHKITKRGQNVTFRCDPISEHNRLYWYRQTLGQGPEFLTYFQNEAQLEKSRLLSDRFSAERPKGSFSTLEIQRTEQGDSAMYLCASSQGGGNEKLFFGSGTQLSVL.

The chain combines TRBV30 with TRBJ2-7, with D possibly TRBD1 on 6 matching bases. This CDR3 region has 12 residues. CDR1 and CDR2 from the germline V gene are GTSNPN and SVGIG (reference sequence). V shed 3 bases and J shed 6 bases, with 12 bases lying between them. The CDR3 loop reads CAWSDNRAEQYF. The CDR3 DNA reads as TGTGCCTGGAGCGATAACAGGGCCGAGCAGTACTTC.

The chain uses TRBV11-2 and TRBJ2-5, with 9 bases aligning to TRBD1. The CDR3 has 16 residues. CDR1 and CDR2 from the germline V gene are SGHAT and FQNNGV. V trimming: 4 bases; J trimming: 6 bases; junction bases outside the gene matches: 12. The CDR3 region is CASSSNTGGPAQTQYF. Here the CDR3 DNA reads TGTGCCAGCAGCTCAAATACAGGGGGCCCGGCACAGACCCAGTACTTC.

This clone was observed a few times. The V and J genes are TRBV5-1 and TRBJ2-2, with D uncertain. The V gene's germline CDR1 is SGHRS and CDR2 YFSETQ. V lost 1 base, J lost 4 bases, and 8 bases lay in between. The CDR3 spans 14 residues. CDR3 in amino acids: CASSLQGSTGELFF. The CDR3 DNA sequence: TGCGCCAGCAGCTTGCAAGGTTCCACCGGGGAGCTGTTTTTT.

The chain employs TRBV19 and TRBJ2-7; a weak D match, TRBD1 (5 bases). V shed 4 bases and J shed 5 bases, with 6 bases lying between them. Per germline, CDR1 LNHDA and CDR2 SQIVND (reference sequence). CDR3 length equals 11 residues. The CDR3, as DNA: TGTGCCAGTAGTAGCAGGGACGAGCAGTACTTC. Amino acid sequence: CASSSRDEQYF.

The V and J genes are TRBV5-5 and TRBJ2-5; D is uncertain. The V gene lost 0 bases and the J gene lost 4 bases, with 13 bases spanning the gap. This CDR3 has 15 amino acids. CDR1 is SGHKS, CDR2 YYEKEE, per germline (reference sequence). CDR3 nucleotide sequence: TGTGCCAGCAGCTTGGTGGCACAGCCTGGAGAGACCCAGTACTTC. Protein sequence: CASSLVAQPGETQYF.

The CDR3 spells CASSDSIGADTQYF. The DNA of the CDR3 is TGTGCCAGCAGTGACTCGATCGGCGCAGATACGCAGTATTTT. The chain recombines TRBV6-4 with TRBJ2-3; D is ambiguous. The V and J ends lost 0 bases and 4 bases respectively, with 8 bases between them. The CDR3 contains 14 residues. Germline CDR1 MRHNA, CDR2 SNTAGT.

The chain is built from TRBV10-3 and TRBJ2-7; 8 bases line up with TRBD1. Unmatched junction bases numbered 8, after V lost 6 bases and J lost 1 base. The CDR3 extends over 15 amino acids. Germline CDR1 ENHRY, CDR2 SYGVKD. CDR3 nucleotide sequence: TGTGCCATCAGGGGGACAGGCGGGGATTCCTACGAGCAGTACTTC. Translation gives CAIRGTGGDSYEQYF.

The chain has TRBV10-3 and TRBJ1-1; D not resolved. Germline lookup yields CDR1 ENHRY and CDR2 SYGVKD. Between the trimmed V and J ends, which lost 0 bases and 11 bases, there was a span of 16 bases. The CDR3 is made up of 14 amino acids. The CDR3 loop is CAISESSGSPVAFF. The CDR3 DNA sequence: TGTGCCATCAGTGAGTCGTCCGGGTCTCCTGTGGCTTTCTTT.

This clone was recorded a few times. The chain recombines TRBV7-9 with TRBJ2-3; 8 bases match TRBD2. The germline gives CDR1 SEHNR, CDR2 FQNEAQ (reference sequence). The CDR3 totals 15 residues. The trim removed 2 bases at V and 1 base at J, leaving 2 bases unmatched. The CDR3 is CASSLRRGGTDTQYF. CDR3 bases: TGTGCCAGCAGCTTACGGCGGGGGGGCACAGATACGCAGTATTTT. Full variable domain (rest looked up from reference TRBV7-9 and TRBJ2-3): DTGVSQNPRHKITKRGQNVTFRCDPISEHNRLYWYRQTLGQGPEFLTYFQNEAQLEKSRLLSDRFSAERPKGSFSTLEIQRTEQGDSAMYLCASSLRRGGTDTQYFGPGTRLTVL.

This clone was seen a handful of times. V and J are TRBV10-1 and TRBJ2-1; 7 bases agree with TRBD1. V gave up 7 bases and J gave up 7 bases; unmatched junction bases: 13. The germline CDR1 and CDR2 sequences are WNHNN and SYGVQD (reference sequence). The CDR3 is 15 amino acids. CDR3 protein: CASKSGTASENEQFF. In nucleotides, the CDR3 is TGCGCCAGCAAGTCCGGGACAGCGTCCGAGAATGAGCAGTTCTTC.